This T cell receptor (beta chain) was captured by sequencing in a study of blood T cell repertoires in COVID-19. The wider study: Acute and convalescent COVID-19 specimens originated in the United States, Italy and Spain. Sample material is recorded as cDNA or gDNA derived from T cells, B-cell-depleted T cells, or PBMCs.

V was trimmed by 4 bases and J by 4 bases, leaving 14 bases between them. The CDR3 sequence is 14 residues long. From germline, CDR1 is SGHRS and CDR2 YFSETQ. The authors' processing: It was from reference gene primer amplification that nucleated cell counts were estimated. Assay: immunoSEQ multiplex PCR; the TCRdb copy retains only in-frame clones and omits some. V and J calls and clone size follow that table, whereas D and trimming were derived from the DNA. The table has about 230,000 clones, over 80% seen once. This clonotype was obtained from a man aged 35-49 years with acute or convalescent COVID-19. The material sequenced was peripheral blood. The genes are TRBV5-1 and TRBJ1-1; perhaps TRBD1 as D (6 bases). The CDR3 sequence: CASSGGDIRTEAFF. The CDR3 DNA reads TGCGCCAGCAGCGGGGGGGACATTCGCACTGAAGCTTTCTTT.